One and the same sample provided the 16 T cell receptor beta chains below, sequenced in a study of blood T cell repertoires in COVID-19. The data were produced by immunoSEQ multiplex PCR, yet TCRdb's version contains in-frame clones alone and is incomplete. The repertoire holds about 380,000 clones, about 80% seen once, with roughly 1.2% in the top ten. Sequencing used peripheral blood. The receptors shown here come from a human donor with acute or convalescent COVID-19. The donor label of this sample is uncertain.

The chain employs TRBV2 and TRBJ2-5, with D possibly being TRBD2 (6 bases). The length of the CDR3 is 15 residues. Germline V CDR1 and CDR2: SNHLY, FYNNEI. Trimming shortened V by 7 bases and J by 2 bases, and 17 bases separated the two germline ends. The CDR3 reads CASMVPWTTQETQYF. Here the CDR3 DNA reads TGTGCCAGCATGGTCCCCTGGACTACGCAAGAGACCCAGTACTTC.

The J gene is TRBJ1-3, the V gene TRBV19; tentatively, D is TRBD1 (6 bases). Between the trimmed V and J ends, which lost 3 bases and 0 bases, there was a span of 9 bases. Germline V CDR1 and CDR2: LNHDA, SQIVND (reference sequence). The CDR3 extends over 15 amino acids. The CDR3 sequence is CASSIDRHSGNTIYF. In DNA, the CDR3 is TGTGCCAGTAGTATCGACAGGCACTCTGGAAACACCATATATTTT.

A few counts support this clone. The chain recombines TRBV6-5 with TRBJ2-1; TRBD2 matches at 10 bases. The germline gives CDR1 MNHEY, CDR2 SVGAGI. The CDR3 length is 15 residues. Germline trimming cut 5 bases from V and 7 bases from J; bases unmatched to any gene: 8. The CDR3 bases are TGTGCCAGCAGTAGTTTAGCGGGGGGCCTGAATGAGCAGTTCTTC. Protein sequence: CASSSLAGGLNEQFF.

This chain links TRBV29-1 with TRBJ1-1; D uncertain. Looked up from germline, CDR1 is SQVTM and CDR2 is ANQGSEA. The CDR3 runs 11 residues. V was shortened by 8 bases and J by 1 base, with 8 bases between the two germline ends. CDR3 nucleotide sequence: TGCAGCACTATGAGGAACACTGAAGCTTTCTTT. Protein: CSTMRNTEAFF.

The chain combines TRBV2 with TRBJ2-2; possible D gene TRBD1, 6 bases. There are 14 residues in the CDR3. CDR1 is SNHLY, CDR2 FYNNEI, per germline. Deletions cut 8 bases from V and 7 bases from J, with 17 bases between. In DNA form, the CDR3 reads TGTGCCAGCGGGTTTCTGGGGGCAGGCGGGGAGCTGTTTTTT. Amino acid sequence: CASGFLGAGGELFF.

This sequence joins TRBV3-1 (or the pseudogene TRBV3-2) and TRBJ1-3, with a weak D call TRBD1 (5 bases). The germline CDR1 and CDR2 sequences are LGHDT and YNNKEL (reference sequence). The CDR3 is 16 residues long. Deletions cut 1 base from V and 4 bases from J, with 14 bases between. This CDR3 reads CASSQGRRGRGNTIYF. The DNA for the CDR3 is TGTGCCAGCAGCCAAGGGCGGAGGGGAAGGGGAAACACCATATATTTT.

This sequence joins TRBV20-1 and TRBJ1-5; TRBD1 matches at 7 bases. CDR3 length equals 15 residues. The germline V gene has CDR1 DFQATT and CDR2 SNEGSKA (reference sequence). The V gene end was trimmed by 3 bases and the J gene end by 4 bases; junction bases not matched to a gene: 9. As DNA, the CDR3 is TGCAGTGCTAGTCGTGGAGGACAGGTTAATCAGCCCCAGCATTTT. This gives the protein CSASRGGQVNQPQHF.

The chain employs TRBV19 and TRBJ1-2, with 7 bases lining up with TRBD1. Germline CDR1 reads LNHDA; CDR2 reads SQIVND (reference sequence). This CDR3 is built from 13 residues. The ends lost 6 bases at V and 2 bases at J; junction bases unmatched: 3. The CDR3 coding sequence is TGTGCCAGTAGGCAGACAGGGAACTATGGCTACACCTTC. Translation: CASRQTGNYGYTF. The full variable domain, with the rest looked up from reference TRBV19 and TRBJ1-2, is DGGITQSPKYLFRKEGQNVTLSCEQNLNHDAMYWYRQDPGQGLRLIYYSQIVNDFQKGDIAEGYSVSREKKESFPLTVTSAQKNPTAFYLCASRQTGNYGYTFGSGTRLTVV.

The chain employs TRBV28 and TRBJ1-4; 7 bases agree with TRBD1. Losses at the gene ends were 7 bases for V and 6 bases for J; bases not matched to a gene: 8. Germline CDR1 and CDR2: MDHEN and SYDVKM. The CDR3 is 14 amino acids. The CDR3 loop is CASKLRQGYEKLFF. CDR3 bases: TGTGCCAGCAAGCTCCGACAGGGATATGAAAAACTGTTTTTT.

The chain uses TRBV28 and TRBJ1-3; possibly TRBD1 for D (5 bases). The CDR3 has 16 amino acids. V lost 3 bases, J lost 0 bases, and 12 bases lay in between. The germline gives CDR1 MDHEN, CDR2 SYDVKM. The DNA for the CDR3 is TGTGCCAGCAGTTTTTCAACAGGCGTCTCTGGAAACACCATATATTTT. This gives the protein CASSFSTGVSGNTIYF.

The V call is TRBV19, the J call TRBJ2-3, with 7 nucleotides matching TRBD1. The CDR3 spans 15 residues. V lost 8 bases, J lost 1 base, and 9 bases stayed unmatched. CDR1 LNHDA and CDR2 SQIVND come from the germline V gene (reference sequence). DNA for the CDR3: TGTGCCAGTGTCCCTAACAGGGGCCGCACAGATACGCAGTATTTT. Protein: CASVPNRGRTDTQYF.

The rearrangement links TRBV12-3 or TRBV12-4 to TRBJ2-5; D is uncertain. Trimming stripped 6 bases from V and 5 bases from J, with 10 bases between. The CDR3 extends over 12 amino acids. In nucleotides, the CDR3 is TGTGCCAGCAGCCTCCAGTTGGAGACCCAGTACTTC. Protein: CASSLQLETQYF.

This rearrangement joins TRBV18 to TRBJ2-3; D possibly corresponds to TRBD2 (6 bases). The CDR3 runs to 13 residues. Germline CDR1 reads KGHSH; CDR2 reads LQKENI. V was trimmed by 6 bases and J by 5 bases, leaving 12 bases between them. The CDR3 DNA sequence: TGTGCCAGCTCGGAGGGGACCCTAGATACGCAGTATTTT. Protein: CASSEGTLDTQYF.

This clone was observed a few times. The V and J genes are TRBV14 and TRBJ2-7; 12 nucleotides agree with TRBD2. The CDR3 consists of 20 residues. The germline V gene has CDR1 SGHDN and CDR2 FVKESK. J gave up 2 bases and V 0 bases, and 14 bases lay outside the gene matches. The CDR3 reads CASSQDRAGVTSGSPYEQYF. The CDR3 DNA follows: TGTGCCAGCAGCCAAGATAGGGCAGGGGTGACTAGCGGGAGTCCCTACGAGCAGTACTTC. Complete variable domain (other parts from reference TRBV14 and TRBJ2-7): EAGVTQFPSHSVIEKGQTVTLRCDPISGHDNLYWYRRVMGKEIKFLLHFVKESKQDESGMPNNRFLAERTGGTYSTLKVQPAELEDSGVYFCASSQDRAGVTSGSPYEQYFGPGTRLTVT.

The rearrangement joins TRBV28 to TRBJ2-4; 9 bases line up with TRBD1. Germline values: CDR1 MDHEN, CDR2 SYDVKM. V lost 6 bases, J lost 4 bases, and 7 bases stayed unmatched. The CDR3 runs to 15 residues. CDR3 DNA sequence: TGTGCCAGCAGCCAAACCGGGACAGGGAAAAACATTCAGTACTTC. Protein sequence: CASSQTGTGKNIQYF.

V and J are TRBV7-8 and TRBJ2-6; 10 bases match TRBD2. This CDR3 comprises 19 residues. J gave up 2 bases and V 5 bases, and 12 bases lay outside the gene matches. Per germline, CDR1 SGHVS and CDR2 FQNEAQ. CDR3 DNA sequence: TGTGCCAGCAGCCCCACAACGGAGCGGGGGGGCACTGGGGCCAACGTCCTGACTTTC. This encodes CASSPTTERGGTGANVLTF.